This is a list of T cell receptor beta chains from one sample in a study of beta chain features in type 1 diabetes. The data were produced by immunoSEQ multiplex PCR, yet TCRdb's version contains in-frame clones alone and is incomplete. The repertoire holds some 270,000 clones, with roughly 13% as singletons. The sequenced sample consisted of naive CD4+ T cells from blood. Receptor source: a middle-aged woman in good health. Each CDR3 is given with its conserved first and last residue. A D gene is named only where the DNA matches it firmly. The size of a clone is reported for some rows only, either as once, few or many, or as a class for expanded clones.

TGTGCCAGCAGTGACCGACAGGGTTGGGACACCGGGGAGCTGTTTTTT CASSDRQGWDTGELFF . TRBV6-1 TRBD1 TRBJ2-2 16
TGTGCCAGCAGGACTCGGGGCCAAGAGACCCAGTACTTC CASRTRGQETQYF few TRBV6-5 . TRBJ2-5 13
TGTGCCAGCAGCCGGGGACTAGCGGGGGGGGCCGATACGCAGTATTTT CASSRGLAGGADTQYF few TRBV11-2 TRBD2 TRBJ2-3 16
TGCAGCGTTGATCTTGGGAGCGCAGCCCAGACATATGGCTACACCTTC CSVDLGSAAQTYGYTF few TRBV29-1 . TRBJ1-2 16
TGCAGCGTTGGGGGGCTTTACTACGAGCAGTACTTC CSVGGLYYEQYF . TRBV29-1 . TRBJ2-7 12
TGTGCCAGCAGCTCTGGGACTAGCTTTGGAGTCGAGCAGTACTTC CASSSGTSFGVEQYF few TRBV5-4 TRBD2 TRBJ2-7 15
TGTGCCAGCAGCGCGACAGGGATTGATTCACCCCTCCACTTT CASSATGIDSPLHF few TRBV9 TRBD1 TRBJ1-6 14
TGTGCCAGCAGCTACGGCGGTTATCAAGAGACCCAGTACTTC CASSYGGYQETQYF . TRBV11-2 . TRBJ2-5 14
TGTGCCAGCACCAGTGGACTGGAAGAGACCCAGTACTTC CASTSGLEETQYF . TRBV5-5 . TRBJ2-5 13
TGCGCCAGCAGCCAAACGCCCGCCGGGGGGAACACTGAAGCTTTCTTT CASSQTPAGGNTEAFF . TRBV4-3 . TRBJ1-1 16
TGTGCCAGCAGCTTGGAGCGAAGCTCCTACAATGAGCAGTTCTTC CASSLERSSYNEQFF few TRBV5-4 . TRBJ2-1 15
TGTGCCAGCAGCAGATCGGACAGCTCAAGAGGTGGCTACACCTTC CASSRSDSSRGGYTF few TRBV9 . TRBJ1-2 15
TGTGCCAGCAGCCGATTGGAGCGGGGGTACAATGAGCAGTTCTTC CASSRLERGYNEQFF . TRBV11-2 TRBD2 TRBJ2-1 15
TGTGCCAGCAGCCCCTGGACAGGGGAAGGGAGCACTGAAGCTTTCTTT CASSPWTGEGSTEAFF few TRBV14 TRBD1 TRBJ1-1 16
TGTGCCAACCACAGGGACGGGGCCAACGTCCTGACTTTC CANHRDGANVLTF few TRBV18 . TRBJ2-6 13
TGTGCCAGCAGCCAAACTAGCGGGGTTTACAATGAGCAGTTCTTC CASSQTSGVYNEQFF . TRBV5-4 TRBD2 TRBJ2-1 15
TGTGCCAGCAGCCTACAGGGGATGGTGTACGAGCAGTACTTC CASSLQGMVYEQYF . TRBV6-5 TRBD1 TRBJ2-7 14
TGTGCCAGTAGAGTGGTAGGGGCTTTCAATGGCTACACCTTC CASRVVGAFNGYTF . TRBV19 . TRBJ1-2 14
TGTGCCAGCAGCGGAGCGGGGGGGCAATACAATGAGCAGTTCTTC CASSGAGGQYNEQFF . TRBV28 TRBD2 TRBJ2-1 15
TGTGCCAGTAGTACCTCACAGGGGAGCACAGATACGCAGTATTTT CASSTSQGSTDTQYF few TRBV19 TRBD1 TRBJ2-3 15
TGTGCCAGCAGTTTGGGACAGGGGTCCGGAGAGACCCAGTACTTC CASSLGQGSGETQYF few TRBV28 TRBD1 TRBJ2-5 15
TGTGCCAGCAGGGTAATAAGACAGGAGGCACACGAGCAGTACTTC CASRVIRQEAHEQYF . TRBV2 . TRBJ2-7 15
TGCGCCAGCAGTCAATCGCGCGCGACAGGGAACACCGGGGAGCTGTTTTTT CASSQSRATGNTGELFF few TRBV23-1 . TRBJ2-2 17
TGTGCCAGCAGCTTAGCTCACCGGTCCTACGAGCAGTACTTC CASSLAHRSYEQYF . TRBV7-8 . TRBJ2-7 14
TGTGCCAGCAGCATCGGACAGGGGGTCTCTGGAAACACCATATATTTT CASSIGQGVSGNTIYF few TRBV9 TRBD1 TRBJ1-3 16
TGTGCCAGCAGCTTACAGGGACAGCCGAATGAAAAACTGTTTTTT CASSLQGQPNEKLFF . TRBV7-8 TRBD1 TRBJ1-4 15